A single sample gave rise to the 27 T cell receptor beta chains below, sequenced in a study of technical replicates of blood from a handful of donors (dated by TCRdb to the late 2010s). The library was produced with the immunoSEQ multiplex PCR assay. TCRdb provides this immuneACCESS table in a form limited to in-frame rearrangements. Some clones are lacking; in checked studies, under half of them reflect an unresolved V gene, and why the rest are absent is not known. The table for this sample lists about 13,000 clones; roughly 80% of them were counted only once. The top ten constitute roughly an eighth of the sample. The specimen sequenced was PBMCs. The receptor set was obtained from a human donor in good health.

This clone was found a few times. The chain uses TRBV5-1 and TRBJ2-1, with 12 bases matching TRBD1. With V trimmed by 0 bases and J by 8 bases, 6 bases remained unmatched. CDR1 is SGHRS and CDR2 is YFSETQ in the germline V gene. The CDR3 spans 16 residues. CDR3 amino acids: CASSLEGQGARDEQFF. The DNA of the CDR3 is TGCGCCAGCAGCTTGGAGGGACAGGGGGCGAGGGATGAGCAGTTCTTC.

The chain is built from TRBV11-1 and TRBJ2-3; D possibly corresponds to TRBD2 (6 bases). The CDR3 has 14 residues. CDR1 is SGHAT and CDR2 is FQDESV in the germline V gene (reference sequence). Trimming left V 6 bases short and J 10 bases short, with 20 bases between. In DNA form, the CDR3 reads TGTGCCAGCAGTTTCGCCGGGGGTTACGAGGCGCAGTATTTT. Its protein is CASSFAGGYEAQYF.

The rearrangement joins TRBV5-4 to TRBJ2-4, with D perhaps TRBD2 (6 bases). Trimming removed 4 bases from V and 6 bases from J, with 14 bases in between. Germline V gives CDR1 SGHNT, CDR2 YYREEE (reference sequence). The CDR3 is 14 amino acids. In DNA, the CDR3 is TGTGCCAGCAGCCCACGGACTACAGGAAACATTCAGTACTTC. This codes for CASSPRTTGNIQYF.

The CDR3 DNA reads as TGTGCCAGCAGCAAAATCTTTGGACGAACTAGCGGGGGGAACACCGGGGAGCTGTTTTTT. Translation: CASSKIFGRTSGGNTGELFF. This chain links TRBV21-1 with TRBJ2-2; the D call in the table, TRBD2, was not verified against the DNA. TRBV21-1 is assigned pseudogene status. This CDR3 has 20 amino acids.

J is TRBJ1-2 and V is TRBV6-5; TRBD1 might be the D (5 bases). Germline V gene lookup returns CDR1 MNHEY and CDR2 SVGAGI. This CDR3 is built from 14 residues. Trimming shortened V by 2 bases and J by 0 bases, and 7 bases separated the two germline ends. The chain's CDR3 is CASSYRGANYGYTF. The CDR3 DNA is TGTGCCAGCAGTTACAGGGGTGCTAACTATGGCTACACCTTC.

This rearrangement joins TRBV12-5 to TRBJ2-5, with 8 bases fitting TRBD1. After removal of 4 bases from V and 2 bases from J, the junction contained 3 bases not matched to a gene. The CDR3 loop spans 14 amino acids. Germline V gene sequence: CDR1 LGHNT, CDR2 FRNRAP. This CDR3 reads CASGSGTGQETQYF. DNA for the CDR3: TGTGCTAGTGGTTCCGGGACAGGACAAGAGACCCAGTACTTC.

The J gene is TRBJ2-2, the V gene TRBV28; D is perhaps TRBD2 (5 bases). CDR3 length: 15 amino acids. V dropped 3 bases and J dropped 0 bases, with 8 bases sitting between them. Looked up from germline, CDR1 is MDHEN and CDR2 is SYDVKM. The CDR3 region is CASSFKAANTGELFF. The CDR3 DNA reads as TGTGCCAGCAGTTTTAAAGCGGCGAACACCGGGGAGCTGTTTTTT.

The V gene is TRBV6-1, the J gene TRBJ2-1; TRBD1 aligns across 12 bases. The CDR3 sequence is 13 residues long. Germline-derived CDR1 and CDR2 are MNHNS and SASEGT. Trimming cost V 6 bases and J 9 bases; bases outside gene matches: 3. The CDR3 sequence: CASRGQGASEQFF. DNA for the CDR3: TGTGCCAGCAGGGGACAGGGGGCGAGTGAGCAGTTCTTC.

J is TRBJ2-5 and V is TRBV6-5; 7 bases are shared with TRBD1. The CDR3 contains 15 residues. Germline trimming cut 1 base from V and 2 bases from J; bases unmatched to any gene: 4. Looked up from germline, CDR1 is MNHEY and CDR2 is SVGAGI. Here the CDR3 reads CASSYWGQTQETQYF. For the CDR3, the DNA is TGTGCCAGCAGTTACTGGGGACAGACGCAAGAGACCCAGTACTTC.

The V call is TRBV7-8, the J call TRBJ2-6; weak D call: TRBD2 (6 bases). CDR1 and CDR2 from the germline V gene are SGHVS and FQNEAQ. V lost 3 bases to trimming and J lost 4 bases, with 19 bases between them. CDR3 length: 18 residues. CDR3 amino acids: CASSFSGGSDSGANVLTF. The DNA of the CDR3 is TGTGCCAGCAGCTTCTCTGGGGGGTCAGACTCCGGGGCCAACGTCCTGACTTTC.

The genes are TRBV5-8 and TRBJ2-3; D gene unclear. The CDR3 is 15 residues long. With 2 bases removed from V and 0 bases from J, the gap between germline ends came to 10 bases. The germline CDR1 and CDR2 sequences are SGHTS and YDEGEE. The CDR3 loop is CASSLAASSTDTQYF. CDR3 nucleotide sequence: TGTGCCAGCAGCTTAGCAGCGTCTAGCACAGATACGCAGTATTTT. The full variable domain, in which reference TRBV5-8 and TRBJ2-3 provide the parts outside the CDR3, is EAGVTQSPTHLIKTRGQQATLRCSPISGHTSVYWYQQALGLGLQFLLWYDEGEERNRGNFPPRFSGRQFPNYSSELNVNALELEDSALYLCASSLAASSTDTQYFGPGTRLTVL.

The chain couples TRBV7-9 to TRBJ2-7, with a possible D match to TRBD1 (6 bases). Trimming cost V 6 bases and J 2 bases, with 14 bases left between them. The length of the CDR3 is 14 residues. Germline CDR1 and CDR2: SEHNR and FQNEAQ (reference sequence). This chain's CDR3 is CASRETGAPYEQYF. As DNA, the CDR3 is TGTGCCAGCAGAGAGACAGGCGCGCCCTACGAGCAGTACTTC.

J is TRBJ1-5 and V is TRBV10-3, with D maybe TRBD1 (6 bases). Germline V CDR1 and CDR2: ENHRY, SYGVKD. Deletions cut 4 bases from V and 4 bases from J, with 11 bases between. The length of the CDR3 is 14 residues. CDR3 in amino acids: CAISAGGGNQPQHF. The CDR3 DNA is TGTGCCATCAGTGCGGGAGGGGGTAATCAGCCCCAGCATTTT.

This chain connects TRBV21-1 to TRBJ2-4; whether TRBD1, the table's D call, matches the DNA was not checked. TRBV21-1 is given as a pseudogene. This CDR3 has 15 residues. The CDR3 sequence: CASSKVRQGAYIQYF. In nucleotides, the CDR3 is TGTGCCAGCAGCAAAGTTCGACAGGGGGCCTACATTCAGTACTTC.

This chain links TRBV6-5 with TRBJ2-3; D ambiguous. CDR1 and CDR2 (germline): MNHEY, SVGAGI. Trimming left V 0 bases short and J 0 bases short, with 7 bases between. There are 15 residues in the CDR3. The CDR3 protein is CASSYSAVSTDTQYF. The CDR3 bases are TGTGCCAGCAGTTACTCGGCCGTAAGCACAGATACGCAGTATTTT.

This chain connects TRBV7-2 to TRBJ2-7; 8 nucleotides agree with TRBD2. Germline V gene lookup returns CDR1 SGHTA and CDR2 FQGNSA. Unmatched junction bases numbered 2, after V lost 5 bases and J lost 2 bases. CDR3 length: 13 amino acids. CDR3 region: CASSRGGAYEQYF. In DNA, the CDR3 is TGTGCCAGCAGCCGGGGGGGGGCCTACGAGCAGTACTTC.

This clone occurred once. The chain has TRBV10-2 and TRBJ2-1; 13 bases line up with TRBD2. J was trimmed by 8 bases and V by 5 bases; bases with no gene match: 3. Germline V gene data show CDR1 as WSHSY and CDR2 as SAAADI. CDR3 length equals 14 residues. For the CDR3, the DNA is TGCGCCAGCAGTTGGACTAGCGGGAGCGATGAGCAGTTCTTC. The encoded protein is CASSWTSGSDEQFF.

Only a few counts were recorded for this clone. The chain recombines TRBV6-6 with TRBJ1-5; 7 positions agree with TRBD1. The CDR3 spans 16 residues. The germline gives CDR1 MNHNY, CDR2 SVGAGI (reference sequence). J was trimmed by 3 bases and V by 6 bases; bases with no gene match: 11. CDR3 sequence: CASREIGTANNQPQHF. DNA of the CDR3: TGTGCCAGCAGGGAAATCGGGACAGCTAACAATCAGCCCCAGCATTTT.

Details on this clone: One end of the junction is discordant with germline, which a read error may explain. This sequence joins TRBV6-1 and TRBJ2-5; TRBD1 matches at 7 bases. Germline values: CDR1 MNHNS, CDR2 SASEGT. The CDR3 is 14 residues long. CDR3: CASSEGRTGVPRDF. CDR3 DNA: TGTGCCAGCAGTGAGGGTCGGACAGGCGTCCCAAGGGACTTC.

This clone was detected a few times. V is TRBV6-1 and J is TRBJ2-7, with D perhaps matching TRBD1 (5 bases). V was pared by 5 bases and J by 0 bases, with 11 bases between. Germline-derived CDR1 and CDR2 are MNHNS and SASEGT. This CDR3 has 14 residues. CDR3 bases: TGTGCCAGCAGTTCTGACAGATACTCCTACGAGCAGTACTTC. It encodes CASSSDRYSYEQYF.

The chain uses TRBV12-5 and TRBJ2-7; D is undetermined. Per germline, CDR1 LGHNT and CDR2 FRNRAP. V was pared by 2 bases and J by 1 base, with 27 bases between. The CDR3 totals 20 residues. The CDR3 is CASGLQPTVTVSRFSYEQYF. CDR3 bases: TGTGCTAGTGGTTTGCAGCCCACGGTGACGGTCTCCAGGTTTTCCTACGAGCAGTACTTC.

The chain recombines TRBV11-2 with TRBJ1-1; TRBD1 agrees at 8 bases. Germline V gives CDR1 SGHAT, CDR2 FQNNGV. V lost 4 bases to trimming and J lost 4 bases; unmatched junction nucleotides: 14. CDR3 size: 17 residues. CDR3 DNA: TGTGCCAGCAGCTCTACAGGGGGACGGACAAAGGGCACTGAAGCTTTCTTT. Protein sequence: CASSSTGGRTKGTEAFF.

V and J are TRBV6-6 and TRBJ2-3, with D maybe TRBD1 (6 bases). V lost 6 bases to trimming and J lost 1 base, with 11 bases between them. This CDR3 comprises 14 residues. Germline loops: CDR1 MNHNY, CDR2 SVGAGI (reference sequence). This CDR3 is CASRSAGGTDTQYF. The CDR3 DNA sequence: TGTGCCAGCAGGTCGGCAGGGGGCACAGATACGCAGTATTTT.

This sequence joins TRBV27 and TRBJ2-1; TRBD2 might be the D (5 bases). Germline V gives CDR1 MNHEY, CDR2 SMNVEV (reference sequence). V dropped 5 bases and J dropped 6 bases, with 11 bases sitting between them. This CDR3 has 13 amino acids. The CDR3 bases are TGTGCCAGCAGTCCCGGACTGTCCAATGAGCAGTTCTTC. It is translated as CASSPGLSNEQFF.

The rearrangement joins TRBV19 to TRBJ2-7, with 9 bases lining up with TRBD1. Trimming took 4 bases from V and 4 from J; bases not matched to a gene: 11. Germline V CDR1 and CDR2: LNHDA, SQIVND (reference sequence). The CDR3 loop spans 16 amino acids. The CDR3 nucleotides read TGTGCCAGTAGTAGTAAGTTGGGGACAGGGCCTTACGAGCAGTACTTC. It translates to CASSSKLGTGPYEQYF.

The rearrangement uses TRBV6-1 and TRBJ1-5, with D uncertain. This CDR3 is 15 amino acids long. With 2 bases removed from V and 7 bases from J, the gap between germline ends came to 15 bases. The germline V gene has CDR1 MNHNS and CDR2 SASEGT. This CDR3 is CASSEHSSSGQPQHF. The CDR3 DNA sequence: TGTGCCAGCAGTGAACACAGTTCAAGCGGGCAGCCCCAGCATTTT.

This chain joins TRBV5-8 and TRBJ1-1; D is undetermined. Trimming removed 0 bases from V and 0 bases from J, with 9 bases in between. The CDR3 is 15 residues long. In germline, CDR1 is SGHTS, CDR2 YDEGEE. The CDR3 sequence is CASSLAGPLNTEAFF. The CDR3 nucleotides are TGTGCCAGCAGCTTGGCAGGCCCGCTGAACACTGAAGCTTTCTTT.